These 10 T cell receptor beta chains originate from one sample sequenced in a study of T-cell reconstitution after alpha-beta-depleted transplantation in children. As it was prepared, the TCRbeta library received unique molecular identifiers. TCRdb independently ran MiXCR on the PCR reads; one entry per CDR3 protein. Of about 980,000 distinct CDR3 sequences listed, around 30% are singletons. Sequencing was performed on PBMCs, mostly from graft donor cells, taken 360 days after TCRalphabeta/CD19-depleted stem cell transplant. Every receptor here comes from a boy in the first two years of life who had a stem cell transplant for SCID, so the T cells may come from the graft donor.

The chain has TRBV4-3 and TRBJ2-1; no clear D gene. Trimming pared 4 bases from V and 5 bases from J, leaving 15 bases between. In germline, CDR1 is LGHNA, CDR2 YSLEER. The CDR3 is 15 residues long. CDR3 sequence (DNA): TGCGCCAGCAGCCCGGCGCTACCGGCCAACAATGAGCAGTTCTTC. The encoded protein is CASSPALPANNEQFF.

This chain joins TRBV12-3 or TRBV12-4 and TRBJ1-5, with D maybe TRBD1 (5 bases). The CDR3 runs 15 residues. The V gene lost 5 bases and the J gene lost 5 bases, with 16 bases spanning the gap. The CDR3 bases are TGTGCCAGCAGTGACCCGCAGGGTGCCGATCAGCCCCAGCATTTT. Translated, it gives CASSDPQGADQPQHF.

Comments on this clonotype: A read error is possible here, since a much larger clone lies one base away. The chain is built from TRBV12-3 or TRBV12-4 and TRBJ1-2; maybe TRBD1 (6 bases). V shed 1 base and J shed 7 bases, with 10 bases lying between them. This CDR3 contains 13 residues. In DNA, the CDR3 is TGTGCCAGCAGTTTAGACAGGGACTTTGGCTACACCTTC. This gives the protein CASSLDRDFGYTF.

The count of this clonotype is one. V and J are TRBV6-9 and TRBJ2-3; D remains ambiguous. CDR1 is MNHGY, CDR2 SVAAGI, per germline. This CDR3 is 18 amino acids long. V was shortened by 0 bases and J by 0 bases, with 16 bases between the two germline ends. The chain's CDR3 is CASSYSPHRAVSTDTQYF. As DNA, the CDR3 is TGTGCCAGCAGTTATTCCCCTCACCGAGCTGTCAGCACAGATACGCAGTATTTT.

A few counts support this clonotype. The chain employs TRBV6-2 or TRBV6-3 and TRBJ1-5; D is unclear. Per germline, CDR1 MNHEY and CDR2 SVGEGT. This CDR3 is 14 amino acids long. The V and J ends lost 5 bases and 5 bases respectively, with 13 bases between them. CDR3 residues: CASSTGPLDQPQHF. The CDR3 DNA is TGTGCCAGCAGTACCGGTCCGCTTGATCAGCCCCAGCATTTT.

This rearrangement joins TRBV4-1 to TRBJ2-3; 12 bases map to TRBD2. The V segment lost 0 bases and the J segment 3 bases; nucleotides outside the gene matches: 10. The CDR3 is 19 amino acids. CDR1 MGHRA and CDR2 YSYEKL come from the germline V gene. In nucleotides, the CDR3 is TGCGCCAGCAGCCAAGATGGGGCTAGCGGGGGGGCCATTACAGATACGCAGTATTTT. It specifies CASSQDGASGGAITDTQYF.

Only a few counts were recorded for this clonotype. The genes are TRBV3-1 and TRBJ2-1; tentatively, D is TRBD1 (5 bases). This CDR3 spans 18 amino acids. Per the germline V gene, CDR1 is LGHDT and CDR2 is YNNKEL (reference sequence). V gave up 0 bases and J gave up 1 base, with 16 bases separating them. The CDR3 reads CASSQDPVGARSYNEQFF. The CDR3 DNA is TGTGCCAGCAGCCAAGATCCGGTTGGGGCTAGATCCTACAATGAGCAGTTCTTC.

This clonotype was detected a few times. This rearrangement joins TRBV7-2 to TRBJ2-6; D unclear. The CDR3 covers 14 residues. CDR1 is SGHTA and CDR2 is FQGNSA in the germline V gene. V lost 6 bases, J lost 0 bases, and 6 bases lay in between. CDR3 sequence reads: CASRPDSGANVLTF. The CDR3 DNA is TGTGCCAGCAGACCAGACTCTGGGGCCAACGTCCTGACTTTC.

The sample holds a few counts of this clonotype. V usage is TRBV19 and J usage is TRBJ2-1; 9 bases are shared with TRBD1. The CDR3 runs to 13 residues. Germline loops: CDR1 LNHDA, CDR2 SQIVND (reference sequence). The V segment lost 6 bases and the J segment 8 bases; nucleotides outside the gene matches: 5. The DNA of the CDR3 is TGTGCCAGTAGGCCGGGACAGGGTTATGAGCAGTTCTTC. Translated: CASRPGQGYEQFF.

The gene calls are TRBV11-2 and TRBJ2-3; 9 bases are a match to TRBD2. The CDR3 is 18 residues long. Germline loops: CDR1 SGHAT, CDR2 FQNNGV. V shed 1 base, J shed 1 base, and the junction held 9 bases outside the gene matches. The CDR3 nucleotides are TGTGCCAGCAGCTTAGGGGTGGCTGGGACTAGCCGCACAGATACGCAGTATTTT. The encoded protein is CASSLGVAGTSRTDTQYF. Full variable domain (remainder filled in from reference TRBV11-2 and TRBJ2-3): EAGVAQSPRYKIIEKRQSVAFWCNPISGHATLYWYQQILGQGPKLLIQFQNNGVVDDSQLPKDRFSAERLKGVDSTLKIQPAKLEDSAVYLCASSLGVAGTSRTDTQYFGPGTRLTVL.